The TCR beta chain described here comes from a study of blood T cell repertoires in COVID-19. Clones were read by immunoSEQ multiplex PCR, and TCRdb kept only the in-frame ones, dropping some. The sample holds over 85,000 clones, about nine tenths seen once. V lost 3 bases and J lost 7; bases outside the gene matches: 10. The CDR3 has 16 amino acids. Germline V CDR1 and CDR2: SGHDN, FVKESK. The material sequenced was peripheral blood. V usage is TRBV14 and J usage is TRBJ2-1; TRBD1 matches 9 bases. This clonotype was sampled from a male donor with acute or convalescent COVID-19. The CDR3 DNA sequence: TGTGCCAGCAGCCACCAGACAGGGGGAAGGCTGAATGAGCAGTTCTTC. Its translation is CASSHQTGGRLNEQFF.